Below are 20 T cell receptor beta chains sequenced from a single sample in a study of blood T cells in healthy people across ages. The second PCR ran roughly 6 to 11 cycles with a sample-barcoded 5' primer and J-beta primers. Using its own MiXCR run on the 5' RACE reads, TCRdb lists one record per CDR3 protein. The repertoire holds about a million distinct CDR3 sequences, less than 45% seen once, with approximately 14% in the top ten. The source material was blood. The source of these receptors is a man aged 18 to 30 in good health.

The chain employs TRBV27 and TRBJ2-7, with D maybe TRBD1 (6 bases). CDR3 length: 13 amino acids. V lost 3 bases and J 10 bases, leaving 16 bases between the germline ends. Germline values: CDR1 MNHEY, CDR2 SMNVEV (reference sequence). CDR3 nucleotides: TGTGCCAGCAGTTTGACAACCCTGGGGGCCCAGTACTTC. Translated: CASSLTTLGAQYF.

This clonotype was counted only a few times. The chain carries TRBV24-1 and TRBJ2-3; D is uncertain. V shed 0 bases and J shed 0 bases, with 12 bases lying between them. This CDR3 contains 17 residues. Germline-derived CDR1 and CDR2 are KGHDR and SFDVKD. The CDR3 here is CATSDLLRTPSTDTQYF. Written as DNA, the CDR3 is TGTGCCACCAGTGATTTGCTGCGGACCCCTAGCACAGATACGCAGTATTTT.

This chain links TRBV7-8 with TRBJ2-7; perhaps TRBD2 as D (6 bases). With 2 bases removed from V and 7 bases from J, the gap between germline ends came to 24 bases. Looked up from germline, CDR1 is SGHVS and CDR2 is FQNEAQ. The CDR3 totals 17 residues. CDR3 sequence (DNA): TGTGCCAGCAGCTTACCTTCAGCGTGGGGGGATTACAATGAGCAGTACTTC. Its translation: CASSLPSAWGDYNEQYF. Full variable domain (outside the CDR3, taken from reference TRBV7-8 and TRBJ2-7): GAGVSQSPRYKVAKRGQDVALRCDPISGHVSLFWYQQALGQGPEFLTYFQNEAQLDKSGLPSDRFFAERPEGSVSTLKIQRTQQEDSAVYLCASSLPSAWGDYNEQYFGPGTRLTVT.

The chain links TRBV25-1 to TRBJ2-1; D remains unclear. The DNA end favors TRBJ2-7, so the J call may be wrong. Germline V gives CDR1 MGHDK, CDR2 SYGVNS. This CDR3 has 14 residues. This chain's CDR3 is CASSAQTFYNEQYF. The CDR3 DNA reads TGTGCCAGCAGTGCTCAAACTTTCTACAATGAGCAGTACTTC.

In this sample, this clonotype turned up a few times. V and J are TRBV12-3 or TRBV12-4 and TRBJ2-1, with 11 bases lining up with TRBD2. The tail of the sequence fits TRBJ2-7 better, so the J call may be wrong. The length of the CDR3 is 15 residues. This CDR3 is CASRSLAGVYNEQYF. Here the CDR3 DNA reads TGTGCCAGCAGATCACTAGCGGGGGTCTACAATGAGCAGTACTTC.

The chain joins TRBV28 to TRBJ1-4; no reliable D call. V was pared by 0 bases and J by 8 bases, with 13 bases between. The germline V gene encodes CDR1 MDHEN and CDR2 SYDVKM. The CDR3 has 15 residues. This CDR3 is CASSLCKGSLEKLFF. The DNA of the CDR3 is TGTGCCAGCAGTTTATGCAAGGGTTCGCTCGAAAAACTGTTTTTT.

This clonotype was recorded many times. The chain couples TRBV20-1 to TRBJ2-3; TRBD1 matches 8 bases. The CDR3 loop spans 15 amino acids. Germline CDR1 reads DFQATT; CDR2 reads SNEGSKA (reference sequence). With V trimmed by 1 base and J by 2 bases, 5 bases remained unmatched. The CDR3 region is CSARAGQGNTDTQYF. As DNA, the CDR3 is TGCAGTGCTAGAGCAGGACAGGGCAACACAGATACGCAGTATTTT.

The CDR3 spells CAINLGRGTYGYTF. The DNA for the CDR3 is TGTGCCATCAACCTCGGACGGGGGACCTATGGCTACACCTTC. V and J are TRBV10-3 and TRBJ1-2, with a weak D call TRBD1 (5 bases). Per germline, CDR1 ENHRY and CDR2 SYGVKD. The CDR3 contains 14 residues. V was clipped by 7 bases and J by 4 bases, with 16 bases between them.

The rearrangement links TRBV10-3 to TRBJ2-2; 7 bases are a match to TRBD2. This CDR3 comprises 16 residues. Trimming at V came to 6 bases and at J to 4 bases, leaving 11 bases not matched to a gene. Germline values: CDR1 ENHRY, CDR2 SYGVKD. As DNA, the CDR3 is TGTGCCATCAGCGAACGGGGGGAGAGAAGCACCGGGGAGCTGTTTTTT. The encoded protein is CAISERGERSTGELFF.

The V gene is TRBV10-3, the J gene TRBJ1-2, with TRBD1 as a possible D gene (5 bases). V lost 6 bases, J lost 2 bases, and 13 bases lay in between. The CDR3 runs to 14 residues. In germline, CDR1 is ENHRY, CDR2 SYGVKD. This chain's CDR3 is CAIRGEGQNYGYTF. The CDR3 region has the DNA TGTGCCATCAGGGGGGAGGGCCAAAACTATGGCTACACCTTC.

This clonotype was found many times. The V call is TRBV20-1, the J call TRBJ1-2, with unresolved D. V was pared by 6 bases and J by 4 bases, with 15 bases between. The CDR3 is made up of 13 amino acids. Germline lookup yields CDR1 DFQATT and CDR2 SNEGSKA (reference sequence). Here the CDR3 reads CSAGLDEGYGYTF. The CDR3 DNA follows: TGCAGTGCCGGACTCGATGAAGGCTATGGCTACACCTTC.

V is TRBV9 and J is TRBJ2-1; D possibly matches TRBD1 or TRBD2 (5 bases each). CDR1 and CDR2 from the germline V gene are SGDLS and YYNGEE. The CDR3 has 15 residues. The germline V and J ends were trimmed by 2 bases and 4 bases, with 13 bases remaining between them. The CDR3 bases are TGTGCCAGCAGCGTCTCCGGGACCATATACAATGAGCAGTTCTTC. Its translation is CASSVSGTIYNEQFF. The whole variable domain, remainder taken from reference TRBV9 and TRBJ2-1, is DSGVTQTPKHLITATGQRVTLRCSPRSGDLSVYWYQQSLDQGLQFLIQYYNGEERAKGNILERFSAQQFPDLHSELNLSSLELGDSALYFCASSVSGTIYNEQFFGPGTRLTVL.

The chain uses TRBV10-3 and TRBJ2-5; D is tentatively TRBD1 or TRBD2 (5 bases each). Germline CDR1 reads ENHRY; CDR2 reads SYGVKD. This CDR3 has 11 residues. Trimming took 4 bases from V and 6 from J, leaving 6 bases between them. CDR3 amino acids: CAISAGQTQYF. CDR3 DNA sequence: TGTGCCATCAGTGCGGGGCAGACCCAGTACTTC.

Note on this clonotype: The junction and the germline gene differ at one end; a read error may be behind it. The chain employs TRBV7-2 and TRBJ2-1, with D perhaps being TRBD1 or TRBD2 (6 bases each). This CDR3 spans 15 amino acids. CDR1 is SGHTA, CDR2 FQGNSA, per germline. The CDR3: CASSLGGGTYDEQFF. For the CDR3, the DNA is TGTGCCAGCAGCTTAGGAGGGGGGACCTACGATGAGCAGTTCTTC.

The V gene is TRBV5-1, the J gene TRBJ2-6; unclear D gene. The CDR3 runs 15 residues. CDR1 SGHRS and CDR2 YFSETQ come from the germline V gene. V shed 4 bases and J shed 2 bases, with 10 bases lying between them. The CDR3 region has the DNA TGCGCCAGCAGCGCACTGCTTGCTGGGGCCAACGTCCTGACTTTC. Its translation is CASSALLAGANVLTF.

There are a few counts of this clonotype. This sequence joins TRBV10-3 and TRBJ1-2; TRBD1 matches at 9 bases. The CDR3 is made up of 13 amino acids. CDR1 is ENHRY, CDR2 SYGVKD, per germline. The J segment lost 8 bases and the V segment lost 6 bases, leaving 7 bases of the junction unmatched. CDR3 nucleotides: TGTGCCATCAGACAGGGACAGGGTGACGGCTACACCTTC. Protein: CAIRQGQGDGYTF.

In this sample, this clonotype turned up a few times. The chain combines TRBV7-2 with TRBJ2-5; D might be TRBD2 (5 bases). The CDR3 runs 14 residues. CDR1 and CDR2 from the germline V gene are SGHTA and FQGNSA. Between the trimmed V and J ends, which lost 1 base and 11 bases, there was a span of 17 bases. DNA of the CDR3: TGTGCCAGCAGCTTAGGGTCGGGAAACAATGAGCAGTACTTC. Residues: CASSLGSGNNEQYF.

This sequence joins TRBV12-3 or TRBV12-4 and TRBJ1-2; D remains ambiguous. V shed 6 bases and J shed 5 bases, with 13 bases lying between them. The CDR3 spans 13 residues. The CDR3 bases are TGTGCCAGCAGCCGGGTGGGGTGGTATGGCTACACCTTC. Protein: CASSRVGWYGYTF.

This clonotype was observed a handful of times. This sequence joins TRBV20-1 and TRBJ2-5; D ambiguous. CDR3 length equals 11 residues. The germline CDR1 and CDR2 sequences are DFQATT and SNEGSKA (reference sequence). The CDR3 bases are TGCAGCCCCAGATCCAGGGAGACCCAGTACTTC. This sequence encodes CSPRSRETQYF.

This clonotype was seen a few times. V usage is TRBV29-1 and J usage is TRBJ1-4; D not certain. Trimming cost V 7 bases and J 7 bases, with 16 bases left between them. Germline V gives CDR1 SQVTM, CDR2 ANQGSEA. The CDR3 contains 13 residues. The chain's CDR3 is CSAVGSEGEKLFF. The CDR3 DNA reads TGCAGCGCCGTGGGGTCCGAAGGTGAAAAACTGTTTTTT.